What follows describes a single T cell receptor beta chain. These data originate in a study of T cells in Graves' hyperthyroidism and ophthalmopathy. Amplified TCR beta CDR3 regions derived from RNA transcripts. The HTBI primer set drove a first-round RT-PCR of the TCR CDR3. TCRdb re-called the multiplex PCR reads with MiXCR, one entry per CDR3 protein. The sample contains approximately 710,000 distinct CDR3 sequences, 17% of which appear only once. The CDR3 length is 18 residues. Germline CDR1 LNHDA, CDR2 SQIVND (reference sequence). V shed 5 bases, J shed 4 bases, and the junction held 16 bases outside the gene matches.

Sequenced input: blood. This receptor was identified in a man aged 50 or older with Graves' hyperthyroidism. V usage is TRBV19 and J usage is TRBJ2-1; 8 bases are shared with TRBD2. In DNA form, the CDR3 reads TGTGCCAGTAGTCCTGCCCTCGGGGTAGCGGGAACTTACAATGAGCAGTTCTTC. Residues: CASSPALGVAGTYNEQFF.